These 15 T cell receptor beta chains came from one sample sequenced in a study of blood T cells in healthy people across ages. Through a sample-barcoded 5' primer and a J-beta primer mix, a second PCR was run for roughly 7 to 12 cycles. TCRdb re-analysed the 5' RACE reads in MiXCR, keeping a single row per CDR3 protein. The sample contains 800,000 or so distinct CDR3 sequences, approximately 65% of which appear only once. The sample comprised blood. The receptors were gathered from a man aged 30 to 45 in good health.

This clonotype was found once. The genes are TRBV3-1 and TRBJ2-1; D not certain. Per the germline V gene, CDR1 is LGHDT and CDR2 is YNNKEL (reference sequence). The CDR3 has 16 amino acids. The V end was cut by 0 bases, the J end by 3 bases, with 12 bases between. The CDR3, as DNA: TGTGCCAGCAGCCAAGACGGGCACTACAACTACAATGAGCAGTTCTTC. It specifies CASSQDGHYNYNEQFF.

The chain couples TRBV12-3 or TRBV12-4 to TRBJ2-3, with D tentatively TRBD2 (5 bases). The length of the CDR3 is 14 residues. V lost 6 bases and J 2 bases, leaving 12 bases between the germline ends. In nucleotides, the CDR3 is TGTGCCAGCAGGGACTTACCATACACAGATACGCAGTATTTT. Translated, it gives CASRDLPYTDTQYF.

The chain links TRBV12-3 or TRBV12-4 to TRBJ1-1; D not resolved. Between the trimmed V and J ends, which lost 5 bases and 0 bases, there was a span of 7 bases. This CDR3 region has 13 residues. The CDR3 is CASSPSMNTEAFF. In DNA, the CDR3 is TGTGCCAGCAGTCCGTCGATGAACACTGAAGCTTTCTTT.

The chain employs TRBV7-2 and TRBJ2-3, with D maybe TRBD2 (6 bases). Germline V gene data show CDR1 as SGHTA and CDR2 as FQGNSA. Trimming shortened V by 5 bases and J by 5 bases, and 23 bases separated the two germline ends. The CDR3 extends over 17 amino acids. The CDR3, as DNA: TGTGCCAGCAGCCTGGGACGAGCGGGCCAAGAGGAAGATACGCAGTATTTT. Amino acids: CASSLGRAGQEEDTQYF.

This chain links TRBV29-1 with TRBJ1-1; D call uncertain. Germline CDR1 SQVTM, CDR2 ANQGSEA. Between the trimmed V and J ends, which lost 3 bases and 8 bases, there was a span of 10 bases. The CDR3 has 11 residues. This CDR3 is CSVDKGYEAFF. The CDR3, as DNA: TGCAGCGTTGATAAGGGCTACGAAGCTTTCTTT.

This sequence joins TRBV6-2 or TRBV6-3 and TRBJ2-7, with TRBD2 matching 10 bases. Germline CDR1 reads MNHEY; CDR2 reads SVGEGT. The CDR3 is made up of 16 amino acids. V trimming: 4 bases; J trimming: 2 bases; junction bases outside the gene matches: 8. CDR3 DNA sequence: TGTGCCAGCAGTTCGGAGCGGGGGGGTAGAACCTACGAGCAGTACTTC. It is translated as CASSSERGGRTYEQYF.

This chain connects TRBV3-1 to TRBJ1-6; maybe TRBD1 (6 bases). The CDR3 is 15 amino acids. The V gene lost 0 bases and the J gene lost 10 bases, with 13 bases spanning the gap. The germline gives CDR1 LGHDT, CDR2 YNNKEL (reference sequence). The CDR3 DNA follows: TGTGCCAGCAGCCAAGAGACAGGCGGAATCTCACCCCTCCACTTT. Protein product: CASSQETGGISPLHF.

CDR3 amino acids: CASSLDGTGFYGYTF. CDR3 coding DNA: TGTGCCAGCAGTTTAGATGGGACGGGTTTCTATGGCTACACCTTC. The chain links TRBV12-3 or TRBV12-4 to TRBJ1-2; possibly TRBD1 for D (5 bases). Between the trimmed V and J ends, which lost 1 base and 4 bases, there was a span of 13 bases. The CDR3 runs to 15 residues.

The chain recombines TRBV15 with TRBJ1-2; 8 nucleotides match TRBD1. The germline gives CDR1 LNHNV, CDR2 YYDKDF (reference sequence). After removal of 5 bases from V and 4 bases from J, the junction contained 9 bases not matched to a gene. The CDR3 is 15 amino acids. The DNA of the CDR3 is TGTGCCACCAGCGGTAAAGACAGGGGATTCTATGGCTACACCTTC. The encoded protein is CATSGKDRGFYGYTF.

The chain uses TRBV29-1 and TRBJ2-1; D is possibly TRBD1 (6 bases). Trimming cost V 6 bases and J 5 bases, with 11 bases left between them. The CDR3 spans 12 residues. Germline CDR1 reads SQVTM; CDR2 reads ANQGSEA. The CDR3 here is CSVNDRNNEQFF. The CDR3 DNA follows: TGCAGCGTGAACGACAGGAACAATGAGCAGTTCTTC.

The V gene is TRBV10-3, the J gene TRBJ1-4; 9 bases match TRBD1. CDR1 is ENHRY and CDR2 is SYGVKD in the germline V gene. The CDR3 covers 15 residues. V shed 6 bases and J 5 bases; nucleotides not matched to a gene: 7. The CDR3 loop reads CAISGRTGDNEKLFF. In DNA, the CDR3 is TGTGCCATCAGCGGGAGGACAGGGGACAATGAAAAACTGTTTTTT.

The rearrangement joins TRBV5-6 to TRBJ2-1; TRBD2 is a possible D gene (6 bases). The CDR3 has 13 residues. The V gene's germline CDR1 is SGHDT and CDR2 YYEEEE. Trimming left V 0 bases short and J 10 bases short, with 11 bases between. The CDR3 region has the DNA TGTGCCAGCAGCTTGGGGCTAGCGAGGGAGCAGTTCTTC. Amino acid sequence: CASSLGLAREQFF.

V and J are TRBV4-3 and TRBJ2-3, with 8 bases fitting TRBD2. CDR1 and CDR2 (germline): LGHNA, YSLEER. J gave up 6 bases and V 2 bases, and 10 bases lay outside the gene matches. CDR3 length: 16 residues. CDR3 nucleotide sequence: TGCGCCAGCAGCCAACTTCCGGGACTAGACTCGGATACGCAGTATTTT. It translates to CASSQLPGLDSDTQYF.

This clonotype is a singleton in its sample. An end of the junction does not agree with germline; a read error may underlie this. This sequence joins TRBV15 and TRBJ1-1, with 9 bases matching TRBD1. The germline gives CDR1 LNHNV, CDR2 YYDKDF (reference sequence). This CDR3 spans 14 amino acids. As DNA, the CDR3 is TGTGCCACCAACAGAGCCCGGGACAGGGAAGCGACTTTCTTT. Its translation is CATNRARDREATFF.

CDR3: CASSLQQAHEQYF. In DNA form, the CDR3 reads TGTGCCAGCAGCTTACAACAGGCCCACGAGCAGTACTTC. This chain uses TRBV7-2 with TRBJ2-1, with D possibly matching TRBD1 (5 bases). The J call may be in error: the DNA end matches TRBJ2-7 better. Germline assignment: CDR1 SGHTA and CDR2 FQGNSA. This CDR3 comprises 13 residues.